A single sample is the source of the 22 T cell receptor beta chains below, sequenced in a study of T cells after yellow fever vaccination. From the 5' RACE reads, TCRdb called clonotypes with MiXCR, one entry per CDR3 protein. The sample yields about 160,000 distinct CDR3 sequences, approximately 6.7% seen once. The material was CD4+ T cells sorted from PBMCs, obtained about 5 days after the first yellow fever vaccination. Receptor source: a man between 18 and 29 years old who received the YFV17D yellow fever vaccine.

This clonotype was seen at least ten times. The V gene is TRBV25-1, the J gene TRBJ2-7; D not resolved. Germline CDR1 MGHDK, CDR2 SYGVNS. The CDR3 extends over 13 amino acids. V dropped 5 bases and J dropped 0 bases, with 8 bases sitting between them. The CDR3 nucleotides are TGTGCCAGCAGTTCCCCGAGCTCCTACGAGCAGTACGTC. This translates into CASSSPSSYEQYV.

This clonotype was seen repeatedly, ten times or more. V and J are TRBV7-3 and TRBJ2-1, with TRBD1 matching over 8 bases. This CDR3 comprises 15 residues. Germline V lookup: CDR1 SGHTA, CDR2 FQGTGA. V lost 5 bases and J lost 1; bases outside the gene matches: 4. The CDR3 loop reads CASSMRQGSYNEQFF. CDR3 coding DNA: TGTGCCAGCAGCATGCGACAGGGGTCCTACAATGAGCAGTTCTTC.

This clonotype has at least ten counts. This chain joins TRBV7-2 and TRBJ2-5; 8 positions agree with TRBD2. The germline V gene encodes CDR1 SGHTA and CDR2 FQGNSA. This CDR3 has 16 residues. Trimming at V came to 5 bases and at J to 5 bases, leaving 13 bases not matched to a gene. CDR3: CASSPKATSGRETQYF. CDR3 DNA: TGTGCCAGCAGCCCAAAGGCTACTAGCGGCCGGGAGACCCAGTACTTC.

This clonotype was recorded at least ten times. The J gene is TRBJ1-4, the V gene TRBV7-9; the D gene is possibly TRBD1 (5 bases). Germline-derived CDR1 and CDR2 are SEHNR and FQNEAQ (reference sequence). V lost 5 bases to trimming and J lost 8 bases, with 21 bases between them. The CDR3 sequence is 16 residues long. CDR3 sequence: CASSPHFAGAREKLFF. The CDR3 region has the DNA TGTGCCAGCAGCCCTCATTTCGCTGGGGCTAGGGAAAAACTGTTTTTT.

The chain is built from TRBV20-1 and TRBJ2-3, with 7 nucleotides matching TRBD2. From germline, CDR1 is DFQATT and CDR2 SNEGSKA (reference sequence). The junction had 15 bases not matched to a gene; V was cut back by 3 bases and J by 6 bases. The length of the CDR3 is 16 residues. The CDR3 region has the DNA TGCAGTGCTAGTCAAGGGAGCGGGGCCCGGCCGGATACGCAGTATTTT. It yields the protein CSASQGSGARPDTQYF.

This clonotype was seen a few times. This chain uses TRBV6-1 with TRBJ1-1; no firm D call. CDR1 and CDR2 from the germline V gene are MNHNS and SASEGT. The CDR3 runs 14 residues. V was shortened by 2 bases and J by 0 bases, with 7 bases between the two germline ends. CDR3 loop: CASSEPGMNTEAFF. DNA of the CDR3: TGTGCCAGCAGTGAACCAGGAATGAACACTGAAGCTTTCTTT.

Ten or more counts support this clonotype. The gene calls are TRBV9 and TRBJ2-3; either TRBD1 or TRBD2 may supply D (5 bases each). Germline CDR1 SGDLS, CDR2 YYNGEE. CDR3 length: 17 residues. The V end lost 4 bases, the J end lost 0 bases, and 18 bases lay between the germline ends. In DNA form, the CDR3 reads TGTGCCAGCAGCCTCCGGGACCGAGGGTTTAGCACAGATACGCAGTATTTT. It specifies CASSLRDRGFSTDTQYF.

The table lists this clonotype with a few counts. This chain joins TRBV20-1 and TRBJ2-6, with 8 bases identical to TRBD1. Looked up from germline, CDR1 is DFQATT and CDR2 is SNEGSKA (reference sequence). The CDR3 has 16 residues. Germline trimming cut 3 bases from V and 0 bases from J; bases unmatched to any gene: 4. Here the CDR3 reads CSASQGADSGANVLTF. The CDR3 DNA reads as TGCAGTGCTAGTCAGGGGGCCGACTCTGGGGCCAACGTCCTGACTTTC.

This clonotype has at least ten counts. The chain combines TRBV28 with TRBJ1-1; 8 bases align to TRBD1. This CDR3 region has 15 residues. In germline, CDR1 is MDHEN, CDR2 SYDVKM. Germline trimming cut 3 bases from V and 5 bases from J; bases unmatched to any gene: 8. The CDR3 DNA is TGTGCCAGCAGTTTCTTGGACAGGGTGGGAACTGAAGCTTTCTTT. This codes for CASSFLDRVGTEAFF. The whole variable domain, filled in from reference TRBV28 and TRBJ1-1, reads DVKVTQSSRYLVKRTGEKVFLECVQDMDHENMFWYRQDPGLGLRLIYFSYDVKMKEKGDIPEGYSVSREKKERFSLILESASTNQTSMYLCASSFLDRVGTEAFFGQGTRLTVV.

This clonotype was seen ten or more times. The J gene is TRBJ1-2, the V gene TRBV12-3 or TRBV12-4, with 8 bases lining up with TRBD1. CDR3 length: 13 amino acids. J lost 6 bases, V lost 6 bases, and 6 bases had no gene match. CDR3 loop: CASRADRVHGYTF. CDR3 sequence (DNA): TGTGCCAGCAGGGCGGACAGGGTACATGGCTACACCTTC.

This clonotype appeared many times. For the CDR3, the DNA is TGTGCCAGCAGCCGCCAGGGGGCGGGAGAGACCCAGTACTTC. Its translation is CASSRQGAGETQYF. This chain links TRBV7-2 with TRBJ2-5; 8 bases agree with TRBD1. The CDR3 covers 14 residues. Unmatched junction bases numbered 6, after V lost 5 bases and J lost 4 bases. The germline V gene encodes CDR1 SGHTA and CDR2 FQGNSA.

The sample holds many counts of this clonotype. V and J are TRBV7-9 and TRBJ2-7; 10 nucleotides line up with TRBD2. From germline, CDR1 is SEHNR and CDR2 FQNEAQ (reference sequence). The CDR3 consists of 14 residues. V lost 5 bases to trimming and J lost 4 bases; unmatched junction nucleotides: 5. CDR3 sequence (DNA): TGTGCCAGCAGCCTAAGCGGGGGGGCGTACGAGCAGTACGTC. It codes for CASSLSGGAYEQYV.

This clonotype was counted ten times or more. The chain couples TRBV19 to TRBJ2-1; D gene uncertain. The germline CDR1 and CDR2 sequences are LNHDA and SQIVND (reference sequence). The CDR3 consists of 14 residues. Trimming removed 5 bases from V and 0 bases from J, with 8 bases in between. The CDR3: CASSPEPSYNEQFF. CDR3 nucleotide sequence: TGTGCCAGTAGTCCAGAGCCCTCCTACAATGAGCAGTTCTTC.

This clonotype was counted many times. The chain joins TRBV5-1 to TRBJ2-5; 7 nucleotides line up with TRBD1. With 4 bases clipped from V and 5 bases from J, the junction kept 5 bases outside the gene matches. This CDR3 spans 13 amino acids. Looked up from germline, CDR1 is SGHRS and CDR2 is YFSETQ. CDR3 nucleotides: TGCGCCAGCAGCCAGACGGGACAGGAGACCCAGTACTTC. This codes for CASSQTGQETQYF.

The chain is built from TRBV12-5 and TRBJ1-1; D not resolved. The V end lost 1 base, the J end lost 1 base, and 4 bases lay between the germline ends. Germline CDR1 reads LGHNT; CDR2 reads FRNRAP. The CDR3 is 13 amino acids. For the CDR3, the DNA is TGTGCTAGTGGTTTGGAAGGGAACACTGAAGCTTTCTTT. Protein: CASGLEGNTEAFF.

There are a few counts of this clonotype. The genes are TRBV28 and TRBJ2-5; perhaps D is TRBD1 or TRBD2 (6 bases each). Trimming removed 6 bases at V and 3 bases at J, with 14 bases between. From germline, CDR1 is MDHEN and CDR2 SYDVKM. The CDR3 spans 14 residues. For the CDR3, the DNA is TGTGCCAGCAGCTCCCCGAGGGGGGAAGAGACCCAGTACTTC. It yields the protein CASSSPRGEETQYF.

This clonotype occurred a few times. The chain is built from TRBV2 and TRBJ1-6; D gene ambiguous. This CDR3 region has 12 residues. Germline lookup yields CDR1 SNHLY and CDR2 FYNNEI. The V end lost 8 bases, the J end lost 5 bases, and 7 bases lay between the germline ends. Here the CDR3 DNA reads TGTGCCAGCGGTTCGGATAATTCACCCCTCCACTTT. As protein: CASGSDNSPLHF.

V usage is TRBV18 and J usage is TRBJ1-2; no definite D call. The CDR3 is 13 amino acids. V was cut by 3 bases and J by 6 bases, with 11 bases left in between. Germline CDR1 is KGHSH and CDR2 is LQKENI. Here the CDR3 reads CASSPELGHGYTF. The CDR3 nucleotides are TGTGCCAGCTCACCCGAGCTAGGGCATGGCTACACCTTC.

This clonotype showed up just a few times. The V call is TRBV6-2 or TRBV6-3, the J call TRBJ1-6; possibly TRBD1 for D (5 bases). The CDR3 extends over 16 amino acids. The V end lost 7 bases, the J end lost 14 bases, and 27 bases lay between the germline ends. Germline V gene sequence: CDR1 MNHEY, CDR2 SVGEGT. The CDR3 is CASKSTPGRRSSTLHF. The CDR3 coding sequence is TGTGCCAGCAAAAGCACCCCGGGACGTAGGTCCTCCACCCTCCACTTT.

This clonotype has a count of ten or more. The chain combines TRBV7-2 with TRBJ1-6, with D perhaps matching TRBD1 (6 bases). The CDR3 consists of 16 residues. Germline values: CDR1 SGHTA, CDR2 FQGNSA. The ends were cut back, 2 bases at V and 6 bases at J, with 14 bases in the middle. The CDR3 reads CASSLYQGLSNSPLHF. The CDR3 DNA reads TGTGCCAGCAGCTTATACCAGGGGTTAAGTAATTCACCCCTCCACTTT.

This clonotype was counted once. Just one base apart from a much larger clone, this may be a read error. The CDR3 protein is CSAERNSWGWGDTQYF. Written as DNA, the CDR3 is TGCAGTGCTGAGAGGAATAGCTGGGGCTGGGGGGATACGCAGTATTTT. The genes are TRBV20-1 and TRBJ2-3; either TRBD1 or TRBD2 may fit D (5 bases each). CDR3 length: 16 amino acids. Germline V CDR1 and CDR2: DFQATT, SNEGSKA (reference sequence). V shed 5 bases and J shed 6 bases, with 24 bases lying between them.

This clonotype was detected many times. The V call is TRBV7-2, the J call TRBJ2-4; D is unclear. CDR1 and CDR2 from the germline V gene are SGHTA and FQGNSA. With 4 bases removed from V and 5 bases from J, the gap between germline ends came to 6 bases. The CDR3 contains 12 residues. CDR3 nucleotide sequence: TGTGCCAGCAGCTCCGACCAAAACATTCAGTACTTC. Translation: CASSSDQNIQYF. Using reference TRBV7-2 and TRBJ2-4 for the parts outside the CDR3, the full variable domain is GAGVSQSPSNKVTEKGKDVELRCDPISGHTALYWYRQSLGQGLEFLIYFQGNSAPDKSGLPSDRFSAERTGGSVSTLTIQRTQQEDSAVYLCASSSDQNIQYFGAGTRLSVL.